The next 3 T cell receptor beta chains were all read from a single sample in a study of blood T cell repertoires in COVID-19. Using immunoSEQ multiplex PCR, the repertoire was profiled, and TCRdb retains in-frame clones only, with some absent. The sample records 130,000 to 150,000 clones, 81% being singletons. Specimen: peripheral blood. Receptors originate from a human donor in a cohort sampled during active COVID-19.

This clone was counted only a few times. V usage is TRBV25-1 and J usage is TRBJ2-2; D possibly corresponds to TRBD2 (5 bases). V was clipped by 5 bases and J by 5 bases, with 15 bases between them. Germline V CDR1 and CDR2: MGHDK, SYGVNS. The CDR3 extends over 15 amino acids. The CDR3 DNA sequence: TGTGCCAGCAGTTGGGGTACGTGGAGGACCGGGGAGCTGTTTTTT. Its translation: CASSWGTWRTGELFF.

This clone was seen only a few times. V is TRBV6-6 and J is TRBJ1-6, with D possibly TRBD1 on 6 matching bases. Germline V gives CDR1 MNHNY, CDR2 SVGAGI (reference sequence). The CDR3 is made up of 17 amino acids. V gave up 5 bases and J gave up 7 bases, with 21 bases separating them. CDR3 nucleotides: TGTGCCAGCAGTCAACTACCCCCAACAGGGTCAAATTCACCCCTCCACTTT. It specifies CASSQLPPTGSNSPLHF.

The chain employs TRBV7-3 and TRBJ2-5; 7 bases line up with TRBD1. J was trimmed by 4 bases and V by 4 bases; bases with no gene match: 9. Germline CDR1 and CDR2: SGHTA and FQGTGA. The CDR3 runs 15 residues. CDR3 DNA: TGTGCCAGCAGCTCTAGACCGGGACAGACAGAGACCCAGTACTTC. This codes for CASSSRPGQTETQYF.